This TCR beta chain was identified in a study of regulatory T cells in long-lasting Graves disease. This clonotype was seen many times. Sample time point: newly diagnosed GD, antithyroid drugs for less than 3 months. Construction of the TCR library relied on RNA isolated from PBMCs. Trimming removed 3 bases from V and 0 bases from J, with 8 bases in between. The CDR3 is 14 residues long. CDR1 is KGHSH and CDR2 is LQKENI in the germline V gene. Libraries of TCR beta came from iRepertoire HTBI primers plus Arm-PCR of CDR3 regions. As handled by the study authors: From all samples, identification returned approximately 13 TRBJ and approximately 61 TRBV segments. TCRdb recomputed calls from the multiplex PCR reads with MiXCR, one row per CDR3 protein. These V and J calls originate from TCRdb's pipeline instead of the authors' own analysis. Of hundreds of thousands of distinct CDR3 sequences listed, roughly 16% were seen once; the top ten hold approximately 12%.

The data also belong to a second study, concerning T cells in Graves' hyperthyroidism and ophthalmopathy.

Here the sequenced sample was peripheral blood mononuclear cells (PBMCs), taken at new diagnosis, from a patient treated with antithyroid drugs. The receptor comes from a man between 18 and 35 years old with Graves disease. The gene calls are TRBV18 and TRBJ1-1; D gene unclear. The CDR3 protein is CASSPSSLNTEAFF. CDR3 in DNA: TGTGCCAGCTCACCCTCCTCCTTGAACACTGAAGCTTTCTTT.